This record covers a single T cell receptor beta chain. Its antigen is unknown. The source of the sample is a study of T cell responses to AZD1222 COVID-19 vaccine. Germline V gene sequence: CDR1 SGDLS, CDR2 YYNGEE. V was pared by 0 bases and J by 4 bases, with 11 bases between. This CDR3 has 14 amino acids. Assay: immunoSEQ multiplex PCR; the TCRdb copy retains only in-frame clones and omits some. The sample has 84,000 or so clones, under 95% seen once. Study findings and constraints: The reported proportion of spike-specific TCRs targeting unmutated variant regions was nearly half. Seropositive at baseline were only a handful of AZD1222 recipients.

Sample: peripheral blood, taken on day 0 of MenACWY control vaccination. This sequence was found in an adult in good health. The chain combines TRBV9 with TRBJ2-7; unclear D gene. As DNA, the CDR3 is TGTGCCAGCAGCGTAGCTTTTGGATTATACGAGCAGTACTTC. Amino acid sequence: CASSVAFGLYEQYF.